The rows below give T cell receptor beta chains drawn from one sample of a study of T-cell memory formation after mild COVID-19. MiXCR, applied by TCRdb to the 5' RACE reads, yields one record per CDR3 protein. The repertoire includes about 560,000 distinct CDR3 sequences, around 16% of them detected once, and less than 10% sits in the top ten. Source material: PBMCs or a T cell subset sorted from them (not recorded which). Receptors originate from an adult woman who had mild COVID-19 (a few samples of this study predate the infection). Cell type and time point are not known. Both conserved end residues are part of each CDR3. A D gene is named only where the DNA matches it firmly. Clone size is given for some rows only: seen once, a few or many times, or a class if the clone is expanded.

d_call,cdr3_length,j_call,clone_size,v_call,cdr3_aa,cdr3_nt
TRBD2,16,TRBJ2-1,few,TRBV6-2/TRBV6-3,CASKREMGYSYNEQFF,TGTGCCAGCAAGCGGGAGATGGGATACTCCTACAATGAGCAGTTCTTC
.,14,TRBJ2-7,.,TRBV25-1,CASRLQGKGYEQYF,TGTGCCAGCAGATTACAGGGAAAAGGCTACGAGCAGTACTTC
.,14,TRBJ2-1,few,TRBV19,CASLSETDYNEQFF,TGTGCCAGTCTCTCCGAGACAGATTACAATGAGCAGTTCTTC
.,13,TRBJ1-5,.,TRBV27,CASSLGGPAPQHF,TGTGCCAGCAGTTTAGGAGGCCCTGCGCCCCAGCATTTT
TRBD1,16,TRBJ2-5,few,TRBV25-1,CASSEYRDRAQETQYF,TGTGCCAGCAGTGAATACCGGGACAGGGCCCAAGAGACCCAGTACTTC
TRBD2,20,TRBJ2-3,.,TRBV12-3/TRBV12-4,CASSLYPPVAGTSGRDTQYF,TGTGCCAGCAGTTTATATCCGCCGGTCGCTGGGACTAGCGGGAGGGATACGCAGTATTTT
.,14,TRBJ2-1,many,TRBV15,CATSSSGPHNEQFF,TGTGCCACCAGCAGTAGCGGCCCCCACAATGAGCAGTTCTTC
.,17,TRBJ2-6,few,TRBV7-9,CASSLSAGVSGANVLTF,TGTGCCAGCAGCTTATCAGCAGGAGTGTCCGGGGCCAACGTCCTGACTTTC
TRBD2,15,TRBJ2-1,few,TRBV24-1,CATSEVAGGQNEQFF,TGTGCCACCAGTGAAGTAGCGGGGGGGCAGAATGAGCAGTTCTTC
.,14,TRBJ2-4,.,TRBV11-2,CASSSGGLENIQYF,TGTGCCAGCAGCTCCGGAGGTCTGGAAAACATTCAGTACTTC
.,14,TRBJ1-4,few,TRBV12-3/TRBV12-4,CASRRDGANEKLFF,TGTGCCAGCAGACGTGACGGTGCGAATGAAAAACTGTTTTTT
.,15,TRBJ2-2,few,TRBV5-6,CASSLVSGDTGELFF,TGTGCCAGCAGCTTGGTCAGTGGGGACACCGGGGAGCTGTTTTTT
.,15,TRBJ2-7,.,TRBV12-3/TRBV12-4,CASSPFMTSSYEQYF,TGTGCCAGCAGCCCCTTTATGACGAGTTCCTACGAGCAGTACTTC
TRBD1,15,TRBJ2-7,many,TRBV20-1,CSARDLRGGGYEQYF,TGCAGTGCTAGAGATTTGAGAGGGGGCGGCTACGAGCAGTACTTC
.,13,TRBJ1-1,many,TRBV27,CASSLAWGREAFF,TGTGCCAGCAGTTTAGCTTGGGGGAGAGAAGCTTTCTTT
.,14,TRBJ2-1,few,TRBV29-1,CSVVLGLNNNEQFF,TGCAGCGTTGTCTTGGGCCTCAATAACAATGAGCAGTTCTTC
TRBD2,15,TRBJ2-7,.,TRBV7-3,CASSLASGSGYEQYF,TGTGCCAGCAGCTTAGCTAGCGGGAGTGGGTACGAGCAGTACTTC
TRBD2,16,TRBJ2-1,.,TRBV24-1,CATSDELAGGPNEQFF,TGTGCCACCAGTGATGAACTAGCGGGGGGGCCCAATGAGCAGTTCTTC
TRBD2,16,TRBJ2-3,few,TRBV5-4,CASSQPRGGGTNTQYF,TGTGCCAGCAGCCAGCCGCGGGGGGGCGGTACGAATACGCAGTATTTT
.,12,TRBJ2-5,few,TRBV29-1,CSVALGQETQYF,TGCAGCGTTGCACTGGGCCAAGAGACCCAGTACTTC
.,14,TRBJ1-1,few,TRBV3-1,CASSQDREATEAFF,TGTGCCAGCAGCCAAGATCGAGAGGCCACTGAAGCTTTCTTT
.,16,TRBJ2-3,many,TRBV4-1,CASSQVNLGFSDTQYF,TGCGCCAGCAGCCAAGTTAATCTGGGTTTTTCAGATACGCAGTATTTT
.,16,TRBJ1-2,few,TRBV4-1,CASSQGAQGYDYGYTF,TGCGCCAGCAGCCAAGGTGCCCAGGGGTATGACTATGGCTACACCTTC
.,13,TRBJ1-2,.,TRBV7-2,CASTDRGNYGYTF,TGTGCCAGCACCGACCGGGGCAACTATGGCTACACCTTC
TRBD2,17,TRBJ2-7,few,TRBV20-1,CSARILWRSSGSYEQYF,TGCAGTGCTAGAATACTTTGGCGGTCTAGCGGTTCCTACGAGCAGTACTTC
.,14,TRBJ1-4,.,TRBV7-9,CASSRTAPNEKLFF,TGTGCCAGCAGCCGGACGGCCCCTAATGAAAAACTGTTTTTT
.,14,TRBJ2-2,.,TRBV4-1,CASSQEGYTGELFF,TGCGCCAGCAGCCAAGAGGGTTACACCGGGGAGCTGTTTTTT